This T cell receptor beta chain was sequenced during a study of blood T cells in healthy people across ages. Sample-barcoded 5' priming and a J-beta primer mix drove a second PCR of roughly 7 to 11 cycles. TCRdb analysed the 5' RACE reads with MiXCR anew, one entry per CDR3 protein. The table lists hundreds of thousands of distinct CDR3 sequences, 58% of them singletons. Per germline, CDR1 SNHLY and CDR2 FYNNEI. The CDR3 covers 14 residues. Trimming removed 3 bases at V and 7 bases at J, with 12 bases between. The receptor was isolated from a man aged 60 to 69 in good health. J is TRBJ1-4 and V is TRBV2; no clear D gene. The sequenced sample was blood. CDR3 DNA: TGTGCCAGCAGTGACAGGTCGAAGAGTGAAAAACTGTTTTTT. It translates to CASSDRSKSEKLFF.